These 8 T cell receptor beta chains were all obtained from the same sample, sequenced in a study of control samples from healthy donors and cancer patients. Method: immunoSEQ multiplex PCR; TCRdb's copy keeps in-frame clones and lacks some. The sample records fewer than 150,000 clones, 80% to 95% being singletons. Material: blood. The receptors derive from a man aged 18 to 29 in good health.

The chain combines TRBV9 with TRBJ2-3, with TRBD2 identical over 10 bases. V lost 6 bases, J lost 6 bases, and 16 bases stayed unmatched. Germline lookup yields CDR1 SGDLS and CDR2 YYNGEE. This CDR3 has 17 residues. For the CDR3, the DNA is TGTGCCAGCACCCTCGGGGCTGGACTAGCGGCCATGGATACGCAGTATTTT. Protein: CASTLGAGLAAMDTQYF.

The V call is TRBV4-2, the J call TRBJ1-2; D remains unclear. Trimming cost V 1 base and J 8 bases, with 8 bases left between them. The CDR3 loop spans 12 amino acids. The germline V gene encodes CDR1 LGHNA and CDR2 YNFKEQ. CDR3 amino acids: CASSQVAGGYTF. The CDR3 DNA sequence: TGTGCCAGCAGCCAAGTCGCCGGGGGCTACACCTTC.

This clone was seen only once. CDR3 sequence reads: CASSESAGLNEQFF. The CDR3 DNA is TGTGCCAGCAGTGAGTCAGCGGGGTTGAATGAGCAGTTCTTC. The rearrangement joins TRBV6-4 to TRBJ2-1; TRBD2 agrees at 7 bases. Unmatched junction bases numbered 6, after V lost 3 bases and J lost 7 bases. CDR1 and CDR2 (germline): MRHNA, SNTAGT. The CDR3 sequence is 14 residues long.

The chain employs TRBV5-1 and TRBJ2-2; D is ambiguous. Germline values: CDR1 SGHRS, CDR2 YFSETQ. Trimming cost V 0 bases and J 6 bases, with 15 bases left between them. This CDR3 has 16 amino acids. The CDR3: CASSLAQRPIAGELFF. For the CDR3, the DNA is TGCGCCAGCAGCTTGGCCCAGCGTCCGATCGCCGGGGAGCTGTTTTTT.

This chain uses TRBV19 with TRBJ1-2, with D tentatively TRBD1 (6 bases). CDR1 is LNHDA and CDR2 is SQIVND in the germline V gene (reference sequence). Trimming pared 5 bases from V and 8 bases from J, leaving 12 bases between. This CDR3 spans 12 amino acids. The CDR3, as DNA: TGTGCCAGTAGTCCAGGACAGACCGGCTACACCTTC. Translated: CASSPGQTGYTF.

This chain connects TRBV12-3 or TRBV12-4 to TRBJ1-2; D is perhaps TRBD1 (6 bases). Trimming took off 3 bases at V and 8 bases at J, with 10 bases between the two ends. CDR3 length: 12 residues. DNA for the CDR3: TGTGCCAGCAGTTTGGACAGTAACGGCTACACCTTC. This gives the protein CASSLDSNGYTF.

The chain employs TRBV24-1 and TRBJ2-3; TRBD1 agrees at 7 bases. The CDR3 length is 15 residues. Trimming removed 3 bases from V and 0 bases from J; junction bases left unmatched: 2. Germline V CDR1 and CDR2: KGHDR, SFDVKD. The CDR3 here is CATSDDRDSTDTQYF. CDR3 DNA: TGTGCCACCAGTGATGACAGGGATAGCACAGATACGCAGTATTTT.

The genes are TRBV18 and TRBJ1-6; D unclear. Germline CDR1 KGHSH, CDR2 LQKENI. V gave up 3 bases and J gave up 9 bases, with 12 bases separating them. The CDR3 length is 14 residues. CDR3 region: CASSPELDGSPLHF. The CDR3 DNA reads TGTGCCAGCTCACCCGAACTGGACGGTTCACCCCTCCACTTT.